This entry lists 29 T cell receptor beta chains sequenced from one sample in a study of blood T cell repertoires in COVID-19. This table comes from immunoSEQ multiplex PCR, and its TCRdb copy is limited to in-frame clones, with some not included. The sample yields around 250,000 clones, 70% to 90% seen once. Sequenced sample: PBMCs or T cells enriched from blood (not recorded which). The receptors were sampled from a woman aged 45 to 65 who had recovered from COVID-19.

In this sample, this clone turned up once. The chain joins TRBV19 to TRBJ1-2, with 12 bases matching TRBD1. V lost 5 bases, J lost 6 bases, and 4 bases stayed unmatched. The V gene's germline CDR1 is LNHDA and CDR2 SQIVND (reference sequence). The length of the CDR3 is 14 residues. CDR3 amino acids: CASSGGTGGDGYTF. CDR3 nucleotide sequence: TGTGCCAGTAGTGGAGGGACAGGGGGCGATGGCTACACCTTC.

The chain couples TRBV19 to TRBJ1-2; D perhaps matches TRBD1 (5 bases). The CDR3 contains 14 residues. Between the trimmed V and J ends, which lost 7 bases and 1 base, there was a span of 13 bases. The germline V gene encodes CDR1 LNHDA and CDR2 SQIVND (reference sequence). CDR3 in amino acids: CASTGGPLNYGYTF. In DNA form, the CDR3 reads TGTGCCAGTACCGGGGGACCCCTTAACTATGGCTACACCTTC.

This chain joins TRBV19 and TRBJ1-1; D not certain. CDR1 LNHDA and CDR2 SQIVND come from the germline V gene (reference sequence). Trimming took 8 bases from V and 4 from J, leaving 14 bases between them. This CDR3 comprises 13 residues. The CDR3 loop is CASATTSSTEAFF. The CDR3 nucleotides are TGTGCCAGTGCGACTACATCGAGCACTGAAGCTTTCTTT.

The gene calls are TRBV7-2 and TRBJ2-1; the D gene is possibly TRBD2 (6 bases). The CDR3 runs to 17 residues. V was pared by 2 bases and J by 4 bases, with 18 bases between. CDR1 is SGHTA, CDR2 FQGNSA, per germline. The CDR3 is CASSLWSSENLYNEQFF. The CDR3 DNA sequence: TGTGCCAGCAGCTTATGGTCTAGCGAGAATCTATACAATGAGCAGTTCTTC. Based on the CDR3 plus reference TRBV7-2 and TRBJ2-1, the full variable domain is GAGVSQSPSNKVTEKGKDVELRCDPISGHTALYWYRQSLGQGLEFLIYFQGNSAPDKSGLPSDRFSAERTGGSVSTLTIQRTQQEDSAVYLCASSLWSSENLYNEQFFGPGTRLTVL.

This chain links TRBV2 with TRBJ1-1, with D perhaps TRBD1 (5 bases). Germline CDR1 and CDR2: SNHLY and FYNNEI. Trimming removed 4 bases at V and 4 bases at J, with 10 bases between. This CDR3 is built from 13 residues. The DNA of the CDR3 is TGTGCCAGCAGTGTATCACAGGCCACTGAAGCTTTCTTT. This translates into CASSVSQATEAFF.

The CDR3 region has the DNA TGCGCCAGCAGCAAATCCGGGACTAGTGGCACCGGGGAGCTGTTTTTT. Its protein is CASSKSGTSGTGELFF. V is TRBV4-1 and J is TRBJ2-2, with 8 bases lining up with TRBD2. Germline trimming cut 5 bases from V and 4 bases from J; bases unmatched to any gene: 9. Germline assignment: CDR1 MGHRA and CDR2 YSYEKL. CDR3 length equals 16 residues.

The V gene is TRBV24-1, the J gene TRBJ1-5; 7 bases are a match to TRBD1. V trimming: 4 bases; J trimming: 7 bases; junction bases outside the gene matches: 9. Germline CDR1 is KGHDR and CDR2 is SFDVKD. The CDR3 extends over 15 amino acids. The CDR3 sequence is CATSDSDSGGQPQHF. CDR3 sequence (DNA): TGTGCCACCAGTGACTCGGACTCAGGGGGGCAGCCCCAGCATTTT.

This clone was counted once. The CDR3 coding sequence is TGTGCCAGCAGTTTATACACAGGTTGGGATTCACCCCTCCACTTT. Residues: CASSLYTGWDSPLHF. V is TRBV28 and J is TRBJ1-6; tentative D call: TRBD1 (5 bases). Germline CDR1 is MDHEN and CDR2 is SYDVKM. V was shortened by 1 base and J by 8 bases, with 12 bases between the two germline ends. This CDR3 has 15 amino acids.

The V and J genes are TRBV29-1 and TRBJ2-7, with D maybe TRBD2 (6 bases). CDR3 size: 12 residues. Germline V lookup: CDR1 SQVTM, CDR2 ANQGSEA. Trimming stripped 6 bases from V and 6 bases from J, with 15 bases between. The DNA of the CDR3 is TGCAGCGTGGGGGGTATTTCTAGCGAGCAGTACTTC. It yields the protein CSVGGISSEQYF.

V is TRBV6-5 and J is TRBJ2-5, with D possibly being TRBD2 (5 bases). The CDR3 is made up of 15 amino acids. V dropped 7 bases and J dropped 5 bases, with 20 bases sitting between them. Germline CDR1 MNHEY, CDR2 SVGAGI. CDR3 coding DNA: TGTGCCAGCAACACGGGCGTAAGGAGAGGGGAGACCCAGTACTTC. Protein: CASNTGVRRGETQYF.

The V and J genes are TRBV9 and TRBJ2-2; TRBD2 matches at 7 bases. V lost 0 bases and J lost 4; bases outside the gene matches: 9. The CDR3 has 17 residues. The germline CDR1 and CDR2 sequences are SGDLS and YYNGEE. The CDR3, as DNA: TGTGCCAGCAGCGTAGATCCCGGGGGGAGAGGCACCGGGGAGCTGTTTTTT. Protein sequence: CASSVDPGGRGTGELFF.

This clone was found once. The V call is TRBV7-2, the J call TRBJ1-6; maybe TRBD1 (6 bases). V was trimmed by 1 base and J by 10 bases, leaving 14 bases between them. The CDR3 is 15 residues long. CDR1 and CDR2 from the germline V gene are SGHTA and FQGNSA. CDR3 sequence (DNA): TGTGCCAGCAGCTTAGGGGGGCCTGATTCCTCACCCCTCCACTTT. It specifies CASSLGGPDSSPLHF.

The CDR3 nucleotides are TGTGCCAGCAGGACACTGCCCTCTGGGGCCAACGTCCTGACTTTC. Translated, it gives CASRTLPSGANVLTF. This rearrangement joins TRBV28 to TRBJ2-6; no clear D. CDR3 size: 15 residues. The V and J ends lost 6 bases and 0 bases respectively, with 9 bases between them. Germline V gene sequence: CDR1 MDHEN, CDR2 SYDVKM.

This rearrangement joins TRBV28 to TRBJ1-2; 9 bases fit TRBD1. V lost 6 bases and J lost 6; bases outside the gene matches: 14. CDR1 is MDHEN and CDR2 is SYDVKM in the germline V gene. The CDR3 contains 16 residues. CDR3 loop: CASSLGGTGNLDGYTF. CDR3 nucleotides: TGTGCCAGCAGCCTTGGGGGGACAGGGAATTTGGATGGCTACACCTTC.

V and J are TRBV30 and TRBJ1-2, with 9 bases lining up with TRBD1. CDR1 is GTSNPN and CDR2 is SVGIG in the germline V gene (reference sequence). This CDR3 region has 13 residues. The trim removed 3 bases at V and 4 bases at J, leaving 3 bases unmatched. The CDR3 DNA reads as TGTGCCTGGAGGGACAGGGGAGTCTATGGCTACACCTTC. Its protein is CAWRDRGVYGYTF.

V usage is TRBV7-2 and J usage is TRBJ2-7, with D possibly being TRBD1 (6 bases). CDR3 size: 14 residues. Per the germline V gene, CDR1 is SGHTA and CDR2 is FQGNSA. Between the trimmed V and J ends, which lost 5 bases and 3 bases, there was a span of 14 bases. The CDR3 sequence: CASSRRGQYYEQYF. The CDR3 region has the DNA TGTGCCAGCAGCCGGAGAGGACAGTACTACGAGCAGTACTTC.

The chain uses TRBV5-4 and TRBJ2-1, with 11 nucleotides matching TRBD1. The V gene's germline CDR1 is SGHNT and CDR2 YYREEE (reference sequence). With 4 bases clipped from V and 7 bases from J, the junction kept 7 bases outside the gene matches. This CDR3 spans 15 amino acids. CDR3 nucleotide sequence: TGTGCCAGCAGCGAGGGACAGGGGGACTGGAATGAGCAGTTCTTC. The encoded protein is CASSEGQGDWNEQFF.

The rearrangement links TRBV10-3 to TRBJ1-1, with no clear D. The V gene lost 3 bases and the J gene lost 1 base, with 12 bases spanning the gap. CDR1 is ENHRY and CDR2 is SYGVKD in the germline V gene. The CDR3 spans 15 residues. The CDR3 nucleotides are TGTGCCATCAGTGATGCTGGAGTGGGGAACACTGAAGCTTTCTTT. Translating it yields CAISDAGVGNTEAFF.

This clone has more than one count but fewer than ten. This sequence joins TRBV9 and TRBJ2-1, with 11 nucleotides matching TRBD2. Germline trimming cut 3 bases from V and 0 bases from J; bases unmatched to any gene: 2. Germline values: CDR1 SGDLS, CDR2 YYNGEE. The CDR3 extends over 16 amino acids. The CDR3 loop is CASSGTSGSSYNEQFF. The CDR3 DNA is TGTGCCAGCAGCGGAACTAGCGGGAGCTCCTACAATGAGCAGTTCTTC.

A single count supports this clone. The CDR3 DNA reads TGTGCCACTGGAAAACGGGGGAGTCAGCCCCAGCATTTT. Translation: CATGKRGSQPQHF. This chain uses TRBV27 with TRBJ1-5; TRBD1 might be the D (5 bases). The CDR3 is made up of 13 amino acids. V lost 10 bases to trimming and J lost 6 bases, with 16 bases between them. Germline V gene sequence: CDR1 MNHEY, CDR2 SMNVEV (reference sequence).

V and J are TRBV3-1 (or the pseudogene TRBV3-2) and TRBJ1-2, with D possibly TRBD1 on 6 matching bases. This CDR3 contains 13 residues. Germline CDR1 LGHDT, CDR2 YNNKEL (reference sequence). The V end was cut by 1 base, the J end by 4 bases, with 7 bases between. This chain's CDR3 is CASSQGTVYGYTF. Here the CDR3 DNA reads TGTGCCAGCAGCCAAGGGACAGTCTATGGCTACACCTTC.

The chain couples TRBV30 to TRBJ2-7; a possible D gene is TRBD1 (6 bases). The CDR3 contains 14 residues. V was cut by 0 bases and J by 2 bases, with 11 bases left in between. From germline, CDR1 is GTSNPN and CDR2 SVGIG (reference sequence). The CDR3 loop is CAWSVGGHTYEQYF. The CDR3 region has the DNA TGTGCCTGGAGTGTAGGGGGACATACCTACGAGCAGTACTTC.

The chain links TRBV9 to TRBJ2-3; the D gene is possibly TRBD2 (5 bases). The V gene's germline CDR1 is SGDLS and CDR2 YYNGEE. The CDR3 spans 16 residues. Trimming shortened V by 1 base and J by 3 bases, and 15 bases separated the two germline ends. The CDR3 bases are TGTGCCAGCAGCGTACAATCCCAACCGGGAACAGATACGCAGTATTTT. Its translation: CASSVQSQPGTDTQYF.

The rearrangement uses TRBV19 and TRBJ2-2; D may be TRBD1 (7 bases). This CDR3 contains 15 residues. Germline assignment: CDR1 LNHDA and CDR2 SQIVND (reference sequence). V shed 3 bases and J shed 7 bases, with 15 bases lying between them. CDR3 sequence: CASSMSGAGGGELFF. The CDR3 region has the DNA TGTGCCAGTAGTATGTCGGGGGCAGGGGGCGGGGAGCTGTTTTTT.

This clone came up a few times. The V gene is TRBV18, the J gene TRBJ2-4, with D perhaps matching TRBD1 (6 bases). The CDR3 loop spans 19 amino acids. Germline CDR1 and CDR2: KGHSH and LQKENI. V was cut by 3 bases and J by 1 base, with 22 bases left in between. The CDR3 loop is CASSPFSLLDGGAKNIQYF. In DNA form, the CDR3 reads TGTGCCAGCTCACCCTTCTCACTCCTAGATGGGGGCGCCAAAAACATTCAGTACTTC. Full variable domain (rest looked up from reference TRBV18 and TRBJ2-4): NAGVMQNPRHLVRRRGQEARLRCSPMKGHSHVYWYRQLPEEGLKFMVYLQKENIIDESGMPKERFSAEFPKEGPSILRIQQVVRGDSAAYFCASSPFSLLDGGAKNIQYFGAGTRLSVL.

The chain links TRBV7-9 to TRBJ1-2; no reliable D call. V was cut by 8 bases and J by 3 bases, with 10 bases left in between. CDR1 SEHNR and CDR2 FQNEAQ come from the germline V gene (reference sequence). The CDR3 consists of 12 residues. The CDR3 sequence is CASSGYDYGYTF. CDR3 DNA: TGTGCCAGCTCGGGTTACGACTATGGCTACACCTTC.

The genes are TRBV18 and TRBJ1-6; the D is unclear. This CDR3 is built from 13 residues. V lost 4 bases, J lost 5 bases, and 6 bases lay in between. The V gene's germline CDR1 is KGHSH and CDR2 LQKENI. The CDR3: CASSLTDNSPLHF. In nucleotides, the CDR3 is TGTGCCAGCTCACTTACAGATAATTCACCCCTCCACTTT.

This clone was seen a few times. This sequence joins TRBV20-1 and TRBJ2-7; perhaps TRBD2 as D (5 bases). Between the trimmed V and J ends, which lost 5 bases and 7 bases, there was a span of 9 bases. Per the germline V gene, CDR1 is DFQATT and CDR2 is SNEGSKA (reference sequence). The CDR3 consists of 10 residues. The CDR3 region has the DNA TGCAGTGCTTCAGCGGAAGAGCAGTACTTC. Translation gives CSASAEEQYF.

The chain couples TRBV19 to TRBJ1-1, with D perhaps TRBD1 (5 bases). CDR1 and CDR2 from the germline V gene are LNHDA and SQIVND (reference sequence). Deletions cut 1 base from V and 0 bases from J, with 9 bases between. The CDR3 loop spans 15 amino acids. CDR3 residues: CASSIVRQMNTEAFF. In DNA form, the CDR3 reads TGTGCCAGTAGTATAGTACGACAGATGAACACTGAAGCTTTCTTT.